The 2 T cell receptor beta chains in this list originate from one sample, sequenced in a study of T cell responses to AZD1222 COVID-19 vaccine. Profiling relied on immunoSEQ multiplex PCR, and the TCRdb table lists in-frame clones only, not all of them. The table shows under 95,000 clones, with more than 70% occurring only once. Sequences were derived from peripheral blood, sampled on day 0 of AZD1222 vaccination. These TCRs come from an adult in good health.

V usage is TRBV5-4 and J usage is TRBJ1-3; D perhaps matches TRBD1 (6 bases). The CDR3 spans 13 residues. With 1 base removed from V and 4 bases from J, the gap between germline ends came to 6 bases. Germline loops: CDR1 SGHNT, CDR2 YYREEE (reference sequence). The CDR3 coding sequence is TGTGCCAGCAGCTTGCAGGGGGGAAACACCATATATTTT. Protein: CASSLQGGNTIYF.

CDR3 nucleotides: TGTGCCAGCAGCTTAGATCGGGGGCAGAGCTCTGGAAACACCATATATTTT. Protein sequence: CASSLDRGQSSGNTIYF. V and J are TRBV11-3 and TRBJ1-3, with D tentatively TRBD1 (6 bases). The CDR3 totals 17 residues. With 0 bases removed from V and 0 bases from J, the gap between germline ends came to 12 bases. In germline, CDR1 is SGHNT, CDR2 YENEEA.